These 7 T cell receptor beta chains came from one sample sequenced in a study of CD8+ T cells in alopecia areata. Isolated RNA was reverse transcribed into cDNA used as the sequencing template. Here immunoSEQ multiplex PCR was the method, and the copy in TCRdb shows in-frame clones only, minus some. The profile shows 120,000 to 150,000 clones, about 87% of them singletons. The starting material was CD8+ T cells sorted from blood, obtained at week 0. The receptors stem from a human donor with alopecia areata.

This clone appeared a single time. This chain joins TRBV4-1 and TRBJ2-1; D is perhaps TRBD1 (5 bases). Germline CDR1 MGHRA, CDR2 YSYEKL. Trimming shortened V by 2 bases and J by 5 bases, and 13 bases separated the two germline ends. The CDR3 is 15 residues long. This chain's CDR3 is CASSQLGVQNNEQFF. The CDR3 DNA is TGCGCCAGCAGCCAATTAGGGGTTCAGAACAATGAGCAGTTCTTC.

The V gene is TRBV29-1, the J gene TRBJ2-3, with 7 positions matching TRBD1. The V segment lost 0 bases and the J segment 3 bases; nucleotides outside the gene matches: 3. Per the germline V gene, CDR1 is SQVTM and CDR2 is ANQGSEA. The CDR3 contains 14 residues. CDR3 coding DNA: TGCAGCGTTGAAGATTCACAGGGGACAGATACGCAGTATTTT. It encodes CSVEDSQGTDTQYF.

This clone was counted once. V gene TRBV10-2 combines with J gene TRBJ1-2, with D uncertain. The CDR3 length is 14 residues. Germline CDR1 is WSHSY and CDR2 is SAAADI. Trimming took off 4 bases at V and 8 bases at J, with 17 bases between the two ends. The CDR3 sequence: CASSAPREDIGYTF. CDR3 nucleotide sequence: TGCGCCAGCAGTGCCCCCCGGGAAGATATCGGCTACACCTTC.

The rearrangement joins TRBV30 to TRBJ2-1, with 9 bases that match TRBD2. The germline gives CDR1 GTSNPN, CDR2 SVGIG (reference sequence). This CDR3 contains 13 residues. Germline trimming cut 3 bases from V and 10 bases from J; bases unmatched to any gene: 7. In DNA form, the CDR3 reads TGTGCCTGGAGGGCGGGGGGGCACTGGGAGCAGTTCTTC. Its protein product is CAWRAGGHWEQFF.

The chain uses TRBV6-1 and TRBJ2-1, with D possibly TRBD1 on 5 matching bases. The CDR3 runs to 13 residues. Between the trimmed V and J ends, which lost 5 bases and 6 bases, there was a span of 11 bases. Germline V gene sequence: CDR1 MNHNS, CDR2 SASEGT. The CDR3 DNA sequence: TGTGCCAGCAGTCGATCCCAGGGCAATGAGCAGTTCTTC. Its translation is CASSRSQGNEQFF.

The DNA of the CDR3 is TGTGCCAGCAGTTTATCGTGGGGGACTGCCAAAAACATTCAGTACTTC. It yields the protein CASSLSWGTAKNIQYF. V is TRBV27 and J is TRBJ2-4, with D possibly matching TRBD2 (6 bases). The CDR3 contains 16 residues. The V and J ends lost 0 bases and 1 base respectively, with 10 bases between them. Germline V gives CDR1 MNHEY, CDR2 SMNVEV (reference sequence).

The chain joins TRBV29-1 to TRBJ1-1; D perhaps matches TRBD1 (5 bases). The CDR3 covers 12 residues. Trimming took off 7 bases at V and 6 bases at J, with 15 bases between the two ends. Per germline, CDR1 SQVTM and CDR2 ANQGSEA. CDR3: CSATDEGAEAFF. CDR3 in DNA: TGCAGCGCTACTGACGAAGGGGCTGAAGCTTTCTTT.